This passage covers 22 T cell receptor beta chains from one sample sequenced in a study of blood T cell repertoires in COVID-19. The table came from immunoSEQ multiplex PCR; TCRdb's copy has only in-frame clones and leaves some out. The table includes under 250,000 clones, 75% to 85% detected once. Sample: PBMCs or T cells enriched from blood (not recorded which). The receptor set was obtained from a woman aged 45-65 years with acute COVID-19.

The rearrangement links TRBV15 to TRBJ1-4; D not resolved. V dropped 0 bases and J dropped 0 bases, with 8 bases sitting between them. CDR3 length: 16 amino acids. Germline values: CDR1 LNHNV, CDR2 YYDKDF (reference sequence). The CDR3 nucleotides read TGTGCCACCAGCAGAGATGAGGGTGCAACTAATGAAAAACTGTTTTTT. Its protein product is CATSRDEGATNEKLFF.

This clone was detected only a few times. This chain links TRBV9 with TRBJ1-1; 7 bases line up with TRBD1. This CDR3 contains 16 residues. J was trimmed by 5 bases and V by 3 bases; bases with no gene match: 13. The germline V gene encodes CDR1 SGDLS and CDR2 YYNGEE. The CDR3: CASSANPQGQGTEAFF. DNA of the CDR3: TGTGCCAGCAGCGCGAACCCACAGGGGCAGGGGACTGAAGCTTTCTTT.

The chain couples TRBV9 to TRBJ1-3; a possible D gene is TRBD1 (5 bases). Germline CDR1 and CDR2: SGDLS and YYNGEE. The CDR3 spans 15 residues. V was cut by 2 bases and J by 2 bases, with 11 bases left in between. The CDR3 DNA is TGTGCCAGCAGCGTTGGGACTGATCCTGGAAACACCATATATTTT. As protein: CASSVGTDPGNTIYF.

The rearrangement joins TRBV5-5 to TRBJ2-1, with TRBD2 identical over 12 bases. The CDR3 is 15 residues long. The germline V gene encodes CDR1 SGHKS and CDR2 YYEKEE (reference sequence). Trimming took 3 bases from V and 6 from J; bases not matched to a gene: 4. This CDR3 is CASSSLAGGPNEQFF. The CDR3 DNA sequence: TGTGCCAGCAGCTCTCTAGCGGGGGGGCCCAATGAGCAGTTCTTC.

The chain has TRBV5-1 and TRBJ1-1; a weak D match, TRBD1 (6 bases). The CDR3 extends over 14 amino acids. V dropped 0 bases and J dropped 2 bases, with 8 bases sitting between them. Per germline, CDR1 SGHRS and CDR2 YFSETQ. The CDR3 reads CASSLEQGNTEAFF. The DNA for the CDR3 is TGCGCCAGCAGCTTGGAACAGGGTAACACTGAAGCTTTCTTT.

The chain uses TRBV4-1 and TRBJ1-3, with D perhaps TRBD1 (5 bases). Germline assignment: CDR1 MGHRA and CDR2 YSYEKL. This CDR3 region has 17 residues. Deletions cut 0 bases from V and 0 bases from J, with 12 bases between. The CDR3 spells CASSQEQDFFSGNTIYF. The CDR3 DNA is TGCGCCAGCAGCCAAGAACAGGATTTTTTCTCTGGAAACACCATATATTTT.

The chain combines TRBV29-1 with TRBJ1-1; D ambiguous. Germline V gives CDR1 SQVTM, CDR2 ANQGSEA. V was trimmed by 4 bases and J by 1 base, leaving 7 bases between them. The CDR3 spans 12 residues. CDR3 sequence (DNA): TGCAGCGTTGGATCAGGGAACACTGAAGCTTTCTTT. Protein sequence: CSVGSGNTEAFF.

The chain uses TRBV7-9 and TRBJ2-1; maybe TRBD1 (6 bases). CDR3 length equals 14 residues. Trimming took off 3 bases at V and 8 bases at J, with 14 bases between the two ends. From germline, CDR1 is SEHNR and CDR2 FQNEAQ (reference sequence). CDR3 nucleotide sequence: TGTGCCAGCAGCTTCTTCAGGGGAGATGATGAGCAGTTCTTC. Amino acid sequence: CASSFFRGDDEQFF.

This clone has just a few counts. The chain recombines TRBV27 with TRBJ1-2; no reliable D call. V lost 5 bases and J lost 4, with 14 bases in between. CDR1 and CDR2 from the germline V gene are MNHEY and SMNVEV (reference sequence). This CDR3 region has 14 residues. The DNA of the CDR3 is TGTGCCAGCAGTCCTAGCAGCATCGGCTATGGCTACACCTTC. Translated, it gives CASSPSSIGYGYTF.

This chain connects TRBV9 to TRBJ2-7; D gene uncertain. V lost 4 bases, J lost 0 bases, and 20 bases lay in between. The CDR3 runs to 17 residues. CDR1 and CDR2 (germline): SGDLS, YYNGEE. CDR3 amino acids: CASSPRGDQPSSYEQYF. In DNA, the CDR3 is TGTGCCAGCAGCCCAAGAGGTGACCAACCTAGCTCCTACGAGCAGTACTTC. Full variable domain (rest looked up from reference TRBV9 and TRBJ2-7): DSGVTQTPKHLITATGQRVTLRCSPRSGDLSVYWYQQSLDQGLQFLIQYYNGEERAKGNILERFSAQQFPDLHSELNLSSLELGDSALYFCASSPRGDQPSSYEQYFGPGTRLTVT.

The chain carries TRBV4-1 and TRBJ2-7; a possible D gene is TRBD1 (5 bases). The CDR3 loop spans 17 amino acids. Trimming left V 0 bases short and J 2 bases short, with 17 bases between. The germline V gene encodes CDR1 MGHRA and CDR2 YSYEKL. CDR3 DNA: TGCGCCAGCAGCCAAGATCGGCTCGTGGACACACCCTACGAGCAGTACTTC. It specifies CASSQDRLVDTPYEQYF.

The chain couples TRBV9 to TRBJ1-2; TRBD1 is a possible D gene (6 bases). Germline CDR1 SGDLS, CDR2 YYNGEE. CDR3 length equals 15 residues. V was trimmed by 0 bases and J by 4 bases, leaving 13 bases between them. Here the CDR3 reads CASSVGFRDTYGYTF. As DNA, the CDR3 is TGTGCCAGCAGCGTAGGTTTCAGGGACACCTATGGCTACACCTTC.

The chain carries TRBV7-8 and TRBJ2-5; TRBD2 matches at 8 bases. CDR3 size: 16 residues. Germline trimming cut 5 bases from V and 8 bases from J; bases unmatched to any gene: 16. Germline V lookup: CDR1 SGHVS, CDR2 FQNEAQ. CDR3 DNA: TGTGCCAGCAGCCAAACGGGGGGGAGCCCGGTGAATACCCAGTACTTC. It codes for CASSQTGGSPVNTQYF.

The CDR3 region has the DNA TGTGCCAGTAGTACCAACAGGGTCCCCAATCAGCCCCAGCATTTT. Its translation: CASSTNRVPNQPQHF. V gene TRBV19 combines with J gene TRBJ1-5; possible D gene TRBD1, 6 bases. CDR3 size: 15 residues. Trimming removed 4 bases at V and 3 bases at J, with 13 bases between. Germline V gene lookup returns CDR1 LNHDA and CDR2 SQIVND (reference sequence).

This sequence joins TRBV3-1 (or the pseudogene TRBV3-2) and TRBJ2-5, with 13 bases matching TRBD2. Germline V lookup: CDR1 LGHDT, CDR2 YNNKEL (reference sequence). V shed 5 bases, J shed 11 bases, and the junction held 11 bases outside the gene matches. The CDR3 is made up of 15 amino acids. In nucleotides, the CDR3 is TGTGCCAGCAGCGATACTAGCGGGGGGGCCTTACCACAGTACTTC. Residues: CASSDTSGGALPQYF.

Only one count was recorded for this clone. The rearrangement uses TRBV30 and TRBJ2-2; 10 nucleotides match TRBD1. This CDR3 contains 14 residues. Germline V gives CDR1 GTSNPN, CDR2 SVGIG (reference sequence). V dropped 3 bases and J dropped 4; count of bases not matched to a gene: 2. The CDR3 region has the DNA TGTGCCTGGAGAGGGGACAGGGGCACCGGGGAGCTGTTTTTT. It encodes CAWRGDRGTGELFF.

Comments on this clone: One end of the junction does not line up with germline, which may come from a read error. The chain couples TRBV5-8 to TRBJ1-5; possibly TRBD1 for D (5 bases). Germline CDR1 and CDR2: SGHTS and YDEGEE. The CDR3 is made up of 12 amino acids. The CDR3 protein is CASSPDRSLDQF. The CDR3 DNA is TGTGCCAGCAGTCCCGACAGAAGCCTAGACCAGTTT.

This rearrangement joins TRBV10-1 to TRBJ2-2; a weak D match, TRBD2 (5 bases). V was pared by 5 bases and J by 5 bases, with 15 bases between. The CDR3 has 15 residues. CDR1 is WNHNN, CDR2 SYGVQD, per germline (reference sequence). In DNA form, the CDR3 reads TGCGCCAGCAGTACGGGGAATGTACAAACCGGGGAGCTGTTTTTT. Amino acid sequence: CASSTGNVQTGELFF.

The chain recombines TRBV7-2 with TRBJ1-1; TRBD1 is a possible D gene (6 bases). This CDR3 has 18 residues. Germline lookup yields CDR1 SGHTA and CDR2 FQGNSA. V lost 3 bases and J 2 bases, leaving 22 bases between the germline ends. The CDR3 here is CASSLNRVGKGVNTEAFF. CDR3 nucleotides: TGTGCCAGCAGCTTGAACAGGGTGGGAAAGGGGGTAAACACTGAAGCTTTCTTT.

The V call is TRBV3-1 (or the pseudogene TRBV3-2), the J call TRBJ1-4; weak D call: TRBD1 (5 bases). Trimming pared 6 bases from V and 10 bases from J, leaving 21 bases between. This CDR3 spans 15 amino acids. From germline, CDR1 is LGHDT and CDR2 YNNKEL (reference sequence). CDR3 sequence: CASREGEGSATKLFF. DNA for the CDR3: TGTGCCAGCAGAGAAGGGGAAGGCAGTGCGACAAAACTGTTTTTT.

This sequence joins TRBV12-5 and TRBJ2-1, with 8 bases aligning to TRBD1. The germline V gene has CDR1 LGHNT and CDR2 FRNRAP. CDR3 length equals 16 residues. The J segment lost 5 bases and the V segment lost 0 bases, leaving 6 bases of the junction unmatched. DNA of the CDR3: TGTGCTAGTGGTTTGGTAGGGCAGGGGGCGAACAATGAGCAGTTCTTC. This encodes CASGLVGQGANNEQFF.

As regards this clone: A much more abundant neighbour one base away suggests this may be a read error. V and J are TRBV5-4 and TRBJ2-7; 9 nucleotides agree with TRBD2. Germline CDR1 reads SGHNT; CDR2 reads YYREEE (reference sequence). Losses at the gene ends were 4 bases for V and 5 bases for J; bases not matched to a gene: 7. The CDR3 consists of 14 residues. CDR3 nucleotides: TGTGCCAGCAGCGAGCGGGGGGACCTCCACGAGCAGTACTTC. Its protein product is CASSERGDLHEQYF.